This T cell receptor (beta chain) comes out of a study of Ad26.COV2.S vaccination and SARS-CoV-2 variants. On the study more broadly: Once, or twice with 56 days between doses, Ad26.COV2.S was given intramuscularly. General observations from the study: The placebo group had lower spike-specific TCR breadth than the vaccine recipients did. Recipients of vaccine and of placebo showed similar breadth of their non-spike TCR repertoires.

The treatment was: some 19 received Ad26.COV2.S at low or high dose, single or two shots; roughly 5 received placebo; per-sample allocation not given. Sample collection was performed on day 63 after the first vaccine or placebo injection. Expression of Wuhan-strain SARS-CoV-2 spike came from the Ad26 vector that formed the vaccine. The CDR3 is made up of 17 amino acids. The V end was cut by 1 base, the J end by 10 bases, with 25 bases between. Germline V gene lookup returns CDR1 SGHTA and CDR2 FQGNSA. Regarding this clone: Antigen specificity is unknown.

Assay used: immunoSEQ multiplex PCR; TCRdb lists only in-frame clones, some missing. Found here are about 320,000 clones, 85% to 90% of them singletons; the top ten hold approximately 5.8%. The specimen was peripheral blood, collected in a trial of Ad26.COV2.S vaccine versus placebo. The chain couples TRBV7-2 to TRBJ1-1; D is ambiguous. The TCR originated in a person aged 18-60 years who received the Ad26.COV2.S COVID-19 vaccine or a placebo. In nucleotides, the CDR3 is TGTGCCAGCAGCTTAGAAACCTGGCGGGGAGGGTTCGGTGGAGCTTTCTTT. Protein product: CASSLETWRGGFGGAFF.